The 15 T cell receptor beta chains below come from one sample, sequenced in a study of blood T cells in healthy people across ages. Combining a sample-barcoded 5' primer with a J-beta primer mix, a second PCR ran for about 7 to 11 cycles. One entry per CDR3 protein results from TCRdb running MiXCR on the 5' RACE reads. This table holds some 850,000 distinct CDR3 sequences, approximately 24% found once. The sample also formed part of further work on T cells of mothers and their children.

Specimen: blood. The receptors originated from a boy aged 5 to 17 in good health.

This clonotype turned up a few times. The chain employs TRBV10-2 and TRBJ2-5; possible D gene TRBD2, 5 bases. Germline assignment: CDR1 WSHSY and CDR2 SAAADI. The CDR3 extends over 14 amino acids. V shed 10 bases and J shed 7 bases, with 22 bases lying between them. CDR3 sequence (DNA): TGCGCCACCAGGACTGTAGCGAGTACTAGGACCCAGTACTTC. The encoded protein is CATRTVASTRTQYF.

This clonotype was counted a few times. The chain links TRBV29-1 to TRBJ2-2; TRBD2 matches at 10 bases. Trimming removed 6 bases from V and 7 bases from J; junction bases left unmatched: 5. Looked up from germline, CDR1 is SQVTM and CDR2 is ANQGSEA. The CDR3 consists of 13 residues. The CDR3 is CSVSGGAVGELFF. The CDR3 bases are TGCAGCGTGAGCGGGGGGGCGGTCGGGGAGCTGTTTTTT.

This clonotype has only a few counts. This rearrangement joins TRBV7-2 to TRBJ1-2, with D possibly matching TRBD1 (5 bases). The CDR3 totals 13 residues. Germline assignment: CDR1 SGHTA and CDR2 FQGNSA. Trimming left V 1 base short and J 10 bases short, with 13 bases between. The CDR3 DNA reads TGTGCCAGCAGCTTAGTAGGGGCGTCGGCCTACACCTTC. This codes for CASSLVGASAYTF.

The J gene is TRBJ2-3, the V gene TRBV12-3 or TRBV12-4; D may correspond to TRBD1 or TRBD2 (7 bases each). The CDR3 runs 17 residues. Between the trimmed V and J ends, which lost 6 bases and 0 bases, there was a span of 19 bases. The CDR3 sequence is CASSTDREGGSTDTQYF. CDR3 DNA: TGTGCCAGCAGCACTGACAGGGAGGGCGGGAGCACAGATACGCAGTATTTT.

The table lists this clonotype with a few counts. V and J are TRBV10-2 and TRBJ2-7; 9 positions match TRBD1. CDR1 is WSHSY, CDR2 SAAADI, per germline. Trimming at V came to 2 bases and at J to 2 bases, leaving 4 bases not matched to a gene. This CDR3 is 15 amino acids long. CDR3 protein: CASSERWTGAYEQYF. The CDR3 DNA sequence: TGCGCCAGCAGTGAGCGCTGGACAGGGGCCTACGAGCAGTACTTC.

V and J are TRBV4-1 and TRBJ1-6; 7 nucleotides line up with TRBD1. The trim removed 1 base at V and 8 bases at J, leaving 11 bases unmatched. The length of the CDR3 is 17 residues. Germline V CDR1 and CDR2: MGHRA, YSYEKL. The CDR3 loop is CASSQGLPGTDDSPLHF. The CDR3 nucleotides read TGCGCCAGCAGCCAAGGGCTGCCCGGGACAGACGATTCACCCCTCCACTTT.

This clonotype was observed a few times. One end of the junction is discordant with germline, which a read error may explain. The chain has TRBV4-1 and TRBJ1-4; D is unresolved. This CDR3 contains 16 residues. Per germline, CDR1 MGHRA and CDR2 YSYEKL. The DNA of the CDR3 is TGCGCCAGCAGCCGCGGAGAGGGTCTGTCTTATGAAAAACTGGTTTTT. Protein sequence: CASSRGEGLSYEKLVF.

The rearrangement joins TRBV14 to TRBJ2-5, with TRBD2 identical over 7 bases. The CDR3 runs to 13 residues. V was pared by 5 bases and J by 9 bases, with 9 bases of the junction left unmatched. The germline V gene has CDR1 SGHDN and CDR2 FVKESK. The CDR3 DNA is TGTGCCAGCAGCTGGGCTCCTCGGGAGGCCCAGTACTTC. It translates to CASSWAPREAQYF.

Only a few counts were recorded for this clonotype. The gene calls are TRBV20-1 and TRBJ1-4, with D hard to call. CDR1 is DFQATT and CDR2 is SNEGSKA in the germline V gene (reference sequence). This CDR3 is built from 12 residues. CDR3 in amino acids: CRAGGTNEKLFF. The CDR3 bases are TGCAGGGCCGGAGGAACTAATGAAAAACTGTTTTTT.

The chain employs TRBV6-5 and TRBJ2-5, with TRBD2 identical over 12 bases. The DNA end is more similar to TRBJ2-1, so the J call may be wrong. Germline V CDR1 and CDR2: MNHEY, SVGAGI. CDR3 length equals 16 residues. CDR3 DNA sequence: TGTGCCAGCAGTTCGTCGACTAGCGGGGGTTACAATGAGCAGTTCTTC. This sequence encodes CASSSSTSGGYNEQFF.

The chain uses TRBV7-9 and TRBJ2-5; 9 bases agree with TRBD1. The J call may be incorrect, as the DNA end agrees better with TRBJ2-7. This CDR3 spans 14 amino acids. Germline lookup yields CDR1 SEHNR and CDR2 FQNEAQ (reference sequence). For the CDR3, the DNA is TGTGCCAGCAGTCGTGGGGACAGGGTCTACGAGCAGTACTTC. Encoded protein: CASSRGDRVYEQYF.

This clonotype has only a few counts. The rearrangement links TRBV9 to TRBJ2-7; the D gene is possibly TRBD1 (5 bases). Trimming took 6 bases from V and 1 from J, leaving 14 bases between them. CDR1 is SGDLS, CDR2 YYNGEE, per germline. The CDR3 is 14 residues long. CDR3 sequence: CASTLTAFSYEQYF. As DNA, the CDR3 is TGTGCCAGCACTCTGACAGCTTTTTCCTACGAGCAGTACTTC. Using reference TRBV9 and TRBJ2-7 for the parts outside the CDR3, the full variable domain is DSGVTQTPKHLITATGQRVTLRCSPRSGDLSVYWYQQSLDQGLQFLIQYYNGEERAKGNILERFSAQQFPDLHSELNLSSLELGDSALYFCASTLTAFSYEQYFGPGTRLTVT.

This clonotype was counted between two and nine times. The rearrangement joins TRBV5-1 to TRBJ2-6; TRBD1 matches 9 bases. The CDR3 length is 19 residues. The ends lost 4 bases at V and 1 base at J; junction bases unmatched: 12. The germline gives CDR1 SGHRS, CDR2 YFSETQ. CDR3 sequence reads: CASSIRPGQGLSGANVLTF. CDR3 DNA sequence: TGCGCCAGCAGCATACGGCCGGGACAGGGCCTTTCTGGGGCCAACGTCCTGACTTTC.

The V call is TRBV7-9, the J call TRBJ2-4, with 8 bases lining up with TRBD1. Germline V CDR1 and CDR2: SEHNR, FQNEAQ (reference sequence). V lost 2 bases, J lost 1 base, and 4 bases stayed unmatched. The CDR3 contains 16 residues. This chain's CDR3 is CASSLRQGYAKNIQYF. The CDR3 DNA reads as TGTGCCAGCAGCTTAAGACAGGGGTATGCCAAAAACATTCAGTACTTC. The full variable domain, its missing parts supplied by reference TRBV7-9 and TRBJ2-4, is DTGVSQNPRHKITKRGQNVTFRCDPISEHNRLYWYRQTLGQGPEFLTYFQNEAQLEKSRLLSDRFSAERPKGSFSTLEIQRTEQGDSAMYLCASSLRQGYAKNIQYFGAGTRLSVL.

The chain couples TRBV5-1 to TRBJ2-3; D remains ambiguous. V dropped 0 bases and J dropped 0 bases, with 11 bases sitting between them. The CDR3 spans 16 residues. Germline CDR1 SGHRS, CDR2 YFSETQ. DNA for the CDR3: TGCGCCAGCAGCTTGGGAGTCTTAACTAGCACAGATACGCAGTATTTT. Protein sequence: CASSLGVLTSTDTQYF.